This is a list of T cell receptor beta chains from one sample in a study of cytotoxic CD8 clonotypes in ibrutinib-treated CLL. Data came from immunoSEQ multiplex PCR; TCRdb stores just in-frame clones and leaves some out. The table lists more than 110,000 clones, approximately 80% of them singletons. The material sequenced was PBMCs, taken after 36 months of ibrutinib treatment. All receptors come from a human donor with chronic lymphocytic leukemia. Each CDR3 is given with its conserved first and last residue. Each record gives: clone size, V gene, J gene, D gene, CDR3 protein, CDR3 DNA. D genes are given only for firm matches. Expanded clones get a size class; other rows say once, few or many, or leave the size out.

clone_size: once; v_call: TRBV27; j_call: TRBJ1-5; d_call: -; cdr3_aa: CASSRLIGEQPQHF; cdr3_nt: TGTGCCAGCTCCCGTTTGATCGGGGAACAGCCCCAGCATTTT
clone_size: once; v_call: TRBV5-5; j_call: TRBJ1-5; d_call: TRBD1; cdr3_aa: CASSRTGVVSNQPQHF; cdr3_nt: TGTGCCAGCAGCCGGACAGGAGTTGTTAGCAATCAGCCCCAGCATTTT
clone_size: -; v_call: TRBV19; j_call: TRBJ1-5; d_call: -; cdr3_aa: CASSFAMSSNQPQHF; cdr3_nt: TGTGCCAGTAGCTTTGCCATGTCCAGCAATCAGCCCCAGCATTTT
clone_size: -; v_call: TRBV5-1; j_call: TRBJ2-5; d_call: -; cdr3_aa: CASSFSKGFETQYF; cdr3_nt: TGCGCCAGCAGCTTTTCGAAGGGGTTCGAGACCCAGTACTTC
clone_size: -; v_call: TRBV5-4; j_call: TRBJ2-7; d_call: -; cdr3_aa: CASSTTGLYEQYF; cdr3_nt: TGTGCCAGCAGCACTACAGGACTTTACGAGCAGTACTTC
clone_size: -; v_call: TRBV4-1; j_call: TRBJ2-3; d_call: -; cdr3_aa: CASSQGMGDTQYF; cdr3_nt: TGCGCCAGCAGCCAGGGGATGGGAGATACGCAGTATTTT
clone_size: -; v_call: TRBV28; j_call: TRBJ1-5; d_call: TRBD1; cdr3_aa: CASSLLSGQGNQPQHF; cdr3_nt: TGTGCCAGCAGCCTATTATCCGGACAGGGCAATCAGCCCCAGCATTTT
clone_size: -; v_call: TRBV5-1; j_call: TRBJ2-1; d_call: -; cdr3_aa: CASSLGRHNEQFF; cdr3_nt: TGCGCCAGCAGCCTCGGACGGCACAATGAGCAGTTCTTC
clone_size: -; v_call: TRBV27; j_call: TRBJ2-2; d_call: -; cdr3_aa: CASSHLRRENTGELFF; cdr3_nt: TGTGCCAGCAGTCATCTCCGGCGGGAGAACACCGGGGAGCTGTTTTTT
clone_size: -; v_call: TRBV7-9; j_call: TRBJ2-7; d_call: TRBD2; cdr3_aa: CASSLQREVRSEQYF; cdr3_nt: TGTGCCAGCAGCTTGCAGCGGGAGGTTCGGAGCGAGCAGTACTTC
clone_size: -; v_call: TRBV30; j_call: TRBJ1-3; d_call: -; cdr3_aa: CASNAGISGNTIYF; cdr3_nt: TGTGCCTCGAATGCGGGCATCTCTGGAAACACCATATATTTT
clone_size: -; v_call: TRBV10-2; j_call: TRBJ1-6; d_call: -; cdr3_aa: CASSESANSPLHF; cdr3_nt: TGCGCCAGCAGTGAGTCGGCAAATTCACCCCTCCACTTT
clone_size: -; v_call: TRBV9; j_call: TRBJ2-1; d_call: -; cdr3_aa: CASSVGIRLFF; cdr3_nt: TGTGCCAGCAGCGTAGGAATTCGGTTGTTCTTC
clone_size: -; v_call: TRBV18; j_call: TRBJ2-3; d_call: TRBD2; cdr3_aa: CASSPPLAGGADTQYF; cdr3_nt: TGTGCCAGCTCACCCCCCCTAGCGGGAGGGGCAGATACGCAGTATTTT